A single sample gave rise to the 24 T cell receptor beta chains below, sequenced in a study of T cell repertoires in cytomegalovirus infection. Using its own MiXCR run on the reads, TCRdb lists one record per CDR3 protein. This repertoire shows approximately 750,000 distinct CDR3 sequences, 35% to 40% found once; its top ten account for 2.5% to 3%. The sample was PBMCs. The receptors were gathered from a human donor in good health (CMV status not recorded). Some clones in this sample may be carry-over from other donors' samples.

The sample holds many counts of this clonotype. CDR3 coding DNA: TGTGCCAGCAGTGAAAGACTAGCGGGGGAGATCTACAATGAGCAGTTCTTC. Its translation: CASSERLAGEIYNEQFF. The chain has TRBV6-1 and TRBJ2-1; 12 bases align to TRBD2. CDR1 is MNHNS and CDR2 is SASEGT in the germline V gene. The CDR3 is 17 amino acids. J lost 3 bases, V lost 2 bases, and 5 bases had no gene match.

CDR3 amino acids: CASSLFYGNYEQYF. The CDR3 DNA sequence: TGTGCCAGCAGCTTATTCTATGGAAATTACGAGCAGTACTTC. This sequence joins TRBV7-2 and TRBJ2-7, with no clear D. In germline, CDR1 is SGHTA, CDR2 FQGNSA. Trimming cost V 2 bases and J 4 bases, with 12 bases left between them. The CDR3 consists of 14 residues. Full variable domain (outside the CDR3, taken from reference TRBV7-2 and TRBJ2-7): GAGVSQSPSNKVTEKGKDVELRCDPISGHTALYWYRQSLGQGLEFLIYFQGNSAPDKSGLPSDRFSAERTGGSVSTLTIQRTQQEDSAVYLCASSLFYGNYEQYFGPGTRLTVT.

In its sample, this clonotype was seen once. A single base separates this from a much larger clone, so it may be a read error. The chain is built from TRBV28 and TRBJ1-5, with D possibly being TRBD1 (5 bases). Germline V gene data show CDR1 as MDHEN and CDR2 as SYDVKM. Trimming left V 7 bases short and J 9 bases short, with 19 bases between. CDR3 length: 14 residues. The CDR3: CASIGAKGTGPQHF. The CDR3, as DNA: TGTGCCAGCATCGGGGCCAAGGGGACCGGGCCCCAGCATTTT.

This clonotype was found a few times. The chain is built from TRBV10-3 and TRBJ1-3; D might be TRBD1 (5 bases). The CDR3 is made up of 16 amino acids. The V gene's germline CDR1 is ENHRY and CDR2 SYGVKD. The ends were cut back, 4 bases at V and 4 bases at J, with 17 bases in the middle. The CDR3 loop reads CAISGRGGPGGNTIYF. The CDR3 region has the DNA TGTGCCATCAGTGGGAGGGGAGGTCCAGGAGGAAACACCATATATTTT.

This clonotype was observed a few times. The chain joins TRBV20-1 to TRBJ2-3; 8 nucleotides line up with TRBD2. The CDR3 sequence is 14 residues long. Germline V CDR1 and CDR2: DFQATT, SNEGSKA (reference sequence). The CDR3 coding sequence is TGCAGCGCCTTGGCGGGAGGACGCACAGATACGCAGTATTTT. Its translation is CSALAGGRTDTQYF.

This clonotype was detected a few times. The genes are TRBV12-3 or TRBV12-4 and TRBJ2-7; TRBD2 agrees at 9 bases. The CDR3 contains 15 residues. The V gene end was trimmed by 5 bases and the J gene end by 6 bases; junction bases not matched to a gene: 11. The CDR3, as DNA: TGTGCCAGCAGTCCCCGGCTGGGACTAGCTAGCGAGCAGTACTTC. Translated: CASSPRLGLASEQYF.

In its sample, this clonotype was seen a few times. V and J are TRBV10-3 and TRBJ2-7; D gene ambiguous. The CDR3 extends over 13 amino acids. The germline V gene has CDR1 ENHRY and CDR2 SYGVKD. V was cut by 9 bases and J by 2 bases, with 14 bases left in between. DNA for the CDR3: TGTGCCATTCGGGCCACCGAAGCCTACGAGCAGTACTTC. Translation: CAIRATEAYEQYF.

This clonotype was recorded a few times. The gene calls are TRBV23-1 and TRBJ2-5, with 9 bases lining up with TRBD2. TRBV23-1 is filed as an ORF, its function uncertain. After removal of 7 bases from V and 4 bases from J, the junction contained 7 bases not matched to a gene. CDR3 length: 14 amino acids. The CDR3 loop is CASNVAGVGETQYF. The DNA for the CDR3 is TGCGCCAGCAATGTAGCGGGAGTAGGAGAGACCCAGTACTTC.

Concerning this clonotype itself: This clone may be a read error of a much larger clone one base away. The chain is built from TRBV7-2 and TRBJ1-3; 7 bases agree with TRBD1. Germline V CDR1 and CDR2: SGHTA, FQGNSA. CDR3 length: 14 residues. The CDR3 here is CASSATGAGNTISF. CDR3 DNA: TGTGCCAGCAGCGCCACAGGGGCCGGAAACACCATATCTTTT.

For this clonotype: A single base separates this from a much larger clone, so it may be a read error. This chain connects TRBV7-2 to TRBJ2-7; 7 nucleotides match TRBD2. The CDR3 runs to 13 residues. The germline V gene encodes CDR1 SGHTA and CDR2 FQGNSA. The CDR3 is CVSSPGLRYEQYF. The CDR3 DNA is TGTGTCAGCAGCCCGGGACTACGCTACGAGCAGTACTTC.

This sequence joins TRBV2 and TRBJ2-5; 7 bases match TRBD1. The V and J ends lost 6 bases and 9 bases, in that order; junction bases with no gene match: 13. The CDR3 covers 14 residues. Germline assignment: CDR1 SNHLY and CDR2 FYNNEI. CDR3 residues: CASRGPGQRVAQYF. The CDR3 coding sequence is TGTGCCAGCAGGGGACCGGGACAGAGGGTAGCCCAGTACTTC. The full variable domain, in which reference TRBV2 and TRBJ2-5 provide the parts outside the CDR3, is EPEVTQTPSHQVTQMGQEVILRCVPISNHLYFYWYRQILGQKVEFLVSFYNNEISEKSEIFDDQFSVERPDGSNFTLKIRSTKLEDSAMYFCASRGPGQRVAQYFGPGTRLLVL.

The rearrangement links TRBV7-9 to TRBJ2-1; 8 bases line up with TRBD1. The V and J ends lost 3 bases and 6 bases, in that order; junction bases with no gene match: 4. The CDR3 totals 14 residues. Germline CDR1 SEHNR, CDR2 FQNEAQ (reference sequence). CDR3 amino acids: CASSFPGTGNEQFF. As DNA, the CDR3 is TGTGCCAGCAGCTTCCCCGGGACAGGCAATGAGCAGTTCTTC.

This clonotype turned up a few times. V and J are TRBV20-1 and TRBJ2-7; D not resolved. The V end was cut by 6 bases, the J end by 5 bases, with 23 bases between. This CDR3 comprises 15 residues. Germline CDR1 is DFQATT and CDR2 is SNEGSKA (reference sequence). This chain's CDR3 is CSAIRARPPPDEQYF. DNA for the CDR3: TGCAGTGCAATACGGGCCAGGCCTCCCCCAGACGAGCAGTACTTC.

This clonotype occurred a few times. The chain recombines TRBV7-9 with TRBJ1-1, with a weak D call TRBD1 (5 bases). Between the trimmed V and J ends, which lost 5 bases and 4 bases, there was a span of 14 bases. The germline V gene encodes CDR1 SEHNR and CDR2 FQNEAQ (reference sequence). The CDR3 contains 14 residues. CDR3 in amino acids: CASSPSPGGTEAFF. The CDR3 DNA reads as TGTGCCAGCAGCCCAAGCCCGGGGGGCACTGAAGCTTTCTTT.

The V gene is TRBV6-1, the J gene TRBJ2-7; D call uncertain. V lost 0 bases and J lost 4, with 10 bases in between. Germline lookup yields CDR1 MNHNS and CDR2 SASEGT. CDR3 length equals 14 residues. The CDR3: CASSEAKGRYEQYF. Here the CDR3 DNA reads TGTGCCAGCAGTGAAGCGAAAGGCAGGTACGAGCAGTACTTC.

This sequence joins TRBV4-1 and TRBJ2-3; D gene ambiguous. Germline CDR1 is MGHRA and CDR2 is YSYEKL. The germline V and J ends were trimmed by 0 bases and 2 bases, with 6 bases remaining between them. The length of the CDR3 is 14 residues. The chain's CDR3 is CASSQDRATDTQYF. CDR3 DNA sequence: TGCGCCAGCAGCCAAGATCGGGCCACAGATACGCAGTATTTT.

This chain uses TRBV7-3 with TRBJ2-3; no reliable D call. V was trimmed by 2 bases and J by 2 bases, leaving 11 bases between them. CDR1 and CDR2 from the germline V gene are SGHTA and FQGTGA. The CDR3 extends over 15 amino acids. The CDR3 sequence is CASSLSPFTTDTQYF. DNA of the CDR3: TGTGCCAGCAGCTTATCCCCCTTTACCACAGATACGCAGTATTTT.

In its sample, this clonotype was seen a few times. The gene calls are TRBV7-9 and TRBJ1-6, with D possibly being TRBD1 (5 bases). V lost 3 bases, J lost 7 bases, and 16 bases lay in between. CDR1 is SEHNR and CDR2 is FQNEAQ in the germline V gene (reference sequence). The CDR3 is 16 residues long. DNA of the CDR3: TGTGCCAGCAGCTTTTTTTCAGGGCCGTCCAATTCACCCCTCCACTTT. Translating it yields CASSFFSGPSNSPLHF.

This chain joins TRBV6-1 and TRBJ2-7; D remains unclear. The CDR3 has 12 amino acids. V was cut by 8 bases and J by 7 bases, with 15 bases left in between. Per germline, CDR1 MNHNS and CDR2 SASEGT. The chain's CDR3 is CASGRKDREQYF. In nucleotides, the CDR3 is TGTGCCAGCGGGCGCAAGGACCGGGAGCAGTACTTC.

The V and J genes are TRBV7-3 and TRBJ1-1; D ambiguous. V lost 1 base and J 6 bases, leaving 9 bases between the germline ends. Germline V lookup: CDR1 SGHTA, CDR2 FQGTGA. CDR3 size: 13 residues. CDR3 nucleotides: TGTGCCAGCAGCTTAATTGAGGGCTCTGAAGCTTTCTTT. As protein: CASSLIEGSEAFF.

In this sample, this clonotype turned up a few times. The chain employs TRBV7-9 and TRBJ2-7, with 10 bases that match TRBD1. This CDR3 has 16 amino acids. From germline, CDR1 is SEHNR and CDR2 FQNEAQ (reference sequence). With 0 bases clipped from V and 5 bases from J, the junction kept 7 bases outside the gene matches. The CDR3: CASSLAGTGDLNEQYF. The CDR3 DNA reads as TGTGCCAGCAGCTTAGCCGGGACAGGGGATTTGAACGAGCAGTACTTC.

The chain links TRBV28 to TRBJ1-5, with D maybe TRBD1 (6 bases). Trimming left V 5 bases short and J 1 base short, with 18 bases between. The CDR3 runs to 17 residues. Germline CDR1 is MDHEN and CDR2 is SYDVKM. Here the CDR3 reads CASSLGHYQESNQPQHF. The CDR3 bases are TGTGCCAGCAGTCTGGGACATTACCAGGAGAGCAATCAGCCCCAGCATTTT.

The genes are TRBV11-2 and TRBJ2-3, with 7 bases matching TRBD2. The CDR3 contains 15 residues. J gave up 5 bases and V 2 bases, and 7 bases lay outside the gene matches. CDR1 is SGHAT and CDR2 is FQNNGV in the germline V gene. This CDR3 reads CASSLLGGTKDTQYF. The CDR3 DNA sequence: TGTGCCAGCAGCTTACTAGGCGGGACTAAAGATACGCAGTATTTT.

This clonotype was counted a few times. This chain joins TRBV6-5 and TRBJ2-7; TRBD1 aligns across 7 bases. V gave up 0 bases and J gave up 0 bases; unmatched junction bases: 2. CDR1 is MNHEY, CDR2 SVGAGI, per germline. This CDR3 is 15 amino acids long. The CDR3 is CASSYSRDSSYEQYF. CDR3 sequence (DNA): TGTGCCAGCAGTTACTCGAGGGACAGCTCCTACGAGCAGTACTTC.